Each of the 13 T cell receptor beta chains below was sequenced from the same sample in a study of human T cells and chemical hapten exposure. Time point specified: patch test 1, 2 weeks after DPC sensitization. Treatment of the sample: therapeutic diphenylcyclopropenone sensitization with weekly scalp DPC. TCRdb reprocessed the RACE reads via MiXCR and lists one record per CDR3 protein. The sample yields under 200,000 distinct CDR3 sequences, roughly 15% seen once. The sequencing here drew on whole blood, taken in connection with sensitization to the hapten diphenylcyclopropenone (DPC). These receptors all stem from a woman in her 30s with alopecia areata. Some clones in this sample may be carry-over from other donors' samples.

This clonotype was counted at least ten times. The J gene is TRBJ2-3, the V gene TRBV12-3 or TRBV12-4; the D is unclear. V lost 1 base, J lost 8 bases, and 13 bases lay in between. This CDR3 is 14 amino acids long. The CDR3 reads CASSLGLGRATQYF. The CDR3 coding sequence is TGTGCCAGCAGTTTAGGGCTAGGTCGCGCTACGCAGTATTTT.

This clonotype was counted between two and nine times. The chain joins TRBV18 to TRBJ2-6; no clear D. Trimming removed 4 bases from V and 0 bases from J, with 4 bases in between. Germline values: CDR1 KGHSH, CDR2 LQKENI. The CDR3 extends over 14 amino acids. The DNA for the CDR3 is TGTGCCAGCTCACTGAGCTCTGGGGCCAACGTCCTGACTTTC. Encoded protein: CASSLSSGANVLTF. Combining the CDR3 with reference TRBV18 and TRBJ2-6 gives the whole variable domain NAGVMQNPRHLVRRRGQEARLRCSPMKGHSHVYWYRQLPEEGLKFMVYLQKENIIDESGMPKERFSAEFPKEGPSILRIQQVVRGDSAAYFCASSLSSGANVLTFGAGSRLTVL.

This clonotype appeared a few times. The chain is built from TRBV20-1 and TRBJ1-2; weak D call: TRBD1 (5 bases). From germline, CDR1 is DFQATT and CDR2 SNEGSKA (reference sequence). Trimming pared 0 bases from V and 0 bases from J, leaving 14 bases between. This CDR3 contains 16 residues. CDR3 in DNA: TGCAGTGCTAGAGATCCCGAAAGAGGGGCTAACTATGGCTACACCTTC. Its translation: CSARDPERGANYGYTF.

This chain connects TRBV13 to TRBJ1-6, with a possible D match to TRBD1 (6 bases). CDR1 PRHDT and CDR2 FYEKMQ come from the germline V gene (reference sequence). There are 15 residues in the CDR3. Trimming stripped 7 bases from V and 4 bases from J, with 14 bases between. The CDR3 region is CASNRQAQYNSPLHF. The CDR3 bases are TGTGCCAGCAACCGACAGGCCCAGTATAATTCACCCCTCCACTTT.

The chain uses TRBV9 and TRBJ2-4; weak D call: TRBD2 (5 bases). The V gene's germline CDR1 is SGDLS and CDR2 YYNGEE. This CDR3 spans 12 amino acids. The V and J ends lost 3 bases and 6 bases respectively, with 7 bases between them. The CDR3 DNA reads as TGTGCCAGCAGCGAGGACTTAAACATTCAGTACTTC. This sequence encodes CASSEDLNIQYF.

CDR3 sequence: CASSRTSGHLSSGANVLTF. CDR3 sequence (DNA): TGTGCCAGCAGCCGAACTTCGGGACACCTAAGCTCTGGGGCCAACGTCCTGACTTTC. The chain has TRBV4-2 and TRBJ2-6; D possibly corresponds to TRBD1 (6 bases). Per the germline V gene, CDR1 is LGHNA and CDR2 is YNFKEQ. This CDR3 is built from 19 residues. Trimming took off 4 bases at V and 0 bases at J, with 19 bases between the two ends.

The chain couples TRBV7-9 to TRBJ2-1; D is unclear. Germline V gene lookup returns CDR1 SEHNR and CDR2 FQNEAQ (reference sequence). The CDR3 has 14 amino acids. With 1 base removed from V and 0 bases from J, the gap between germline ends came to 4 bases. This CDR3 is CASSLDFSYNEQFF. For the CDR3, the DNA is TGTGCCAGCAGCTTAGACTTCTCCTACAATGAGCAGTTCTTC.

This clonotype was counted between two and nine times. The chain links TRBV20-1 to TRBJ1-1; a possible D gene is TRBD1 (5 bases). Germline loops: CDR1 DFQATT, CDR2 SNEGSKA (reference sequence). V was shortened by 0 bases and J by 1 base, with 9 bases between the two germline ends. This CDR3 spans 14 amino acids. The CDR3 loop reads CSARDLGQNTEAFF. CDR3 nucleotide sequence: TGCAGTGCTAGAGATCTCGGACAGAACACTGAAGCTTTCTTT.

The chain employs TRBV3-1 and TRBJ1-1; TRBD1 is a possible D gene (6 bases). The germline CDR1 and CDR2 sequences are LGHDT and YNNKEL (reference sequence). The CDR3 length is 16 residues. The V and J ends lost 1 base and 4 bases respectively, with 16 bases between them. The CDR3 sequence: CASSQVSTGRRTEAFF. Written as DNA, the CDR3 is TGTGCCAGCAGCCAAGTCAGTACAGGGAGACGCACTGAAGCTTTCTTT.

Only a few counts were recorded for this clonotype. V gene TRBV20-1 combines with J gene TRBJ2-3, with 7 bases matching TRBD2. Per germline, CDR1 DFQATT and CDR2 SNEGSKA (reference sequence). The CDR3 loop spans 15 amino acids. The junction had 11 bases not matched to a gene; V was cut back by 6 bases and J by 2 bases. CDR3 sequence reads: CSALKGAGVTDTQYF. Written as DNA, the CDR3 is TGCAGTGCCTTAAAAGGGGCGGGGGTCACAGATACGCAGTATTTT.

This clonotype was seen at least ten times. The chain has TRBV7-9 and TRBJ2-7; perhaps TRBD1 as D (5 bases). V was trimmed by 5 bases and J by 2 bases, leaving 10 bases between them. CDR1 SEHNR and CDR2 FQNEAQ come from the germline V gene (reference sequence). This CDR3 contains 13 residues. DNA of the CDR3: TGTGCCAGCAGCCTCATAGGGGCCTACGAGCAGTACTTC. It yields the protein CASSLIGAYEQYF.

V is TRBV6-2 or TRBV6-3 and J is TRBJ2-5; 8 nucleotides match TRBD1. The germline V gene encodes CDR1 MNHEY and CDR2 SVGEGT. CDR3 length: 15 residues. The V segment lost 2 bases and the J segment 1 base; nucleotides outside the gene matches: 3. Written as DNA, the CDR3 is TGTGCCAGCAGTTACAGGACAGGGTCCCAAGAGACCCAGTACTTC. Its translation is CASSYRTGSQETQYF.

The chain links TRBV12-5 to TRBJ2-1; no definite D call. V was shortened by 0 bases and J by 7 bases, with 10 bases between the two germline ends. From germline, CDR1 is LGHNT and CDR2 FRNRAP. The CDR3 sequence is 14 residues long. The CDR3 protein is CASGLVLLGNEQFF. The CDR3, as DNA: TGTGCTAGTGGTTTGGTACTCCTGGGGAATGAGCAGTTCTTC.